This section outlines one T cell receptor (beta chain) sequence together with its context. The entry originates in a study of blood T cell repertoires in COVID-19. Assay: immunoSEQ multiplex PCR; the TCRdb copy retains only in-frame clones and omits some. This sample has 210,000 or so clones, with 84% found just once. Germline CDR1 is SNHLY and CDR2 is FYNNEI. The ends were cut back, 2 bases at V and 12 bases at J, with 10 bases in the middle. The CDR3 spans 11 residues. This TCR was sampled from a woman in her 70s with active or convalescent COVID-19. The chain has TRBV2 and TRBJ2-5; weak D call: TRBD1 (5 bases). Sequenced input: peripheral blood. The CDR3 coding sequence is TGTGCCAGCAGTGAAAACAGGAAAAAGTACTTC. Residues: CASSENRKKYF.